Each of the 18 T cell receptor beta chains below was sequenced from the same sample in a study of cytomegalovirus exposure and HLA in healthy donors. Use of 60 Vbeta and 13 Jbeta primers characterized the PCR. Sequenced by immunoSEQ multiplex PCR; TCRdb stores in-frame clones only, minus some. Altogether about 160,000 clones are present, about 75% being singletons, with the ten largest covering 2.5% to 3.5%. The specimen sequenced was PBMCs. Receptors originate from a woman aged 50 to 60 in good health and CMV-seropositive.

CDR3 residues: CASSLVDSEQFF. The DNA of the CDR3 is TGTGCCAGCAGCTTGGTTGATAGCGAGCAGTTCTTC. The rearrangement joins TRBV5-6 to TRBJ2-1; D is uncertain. The V end lost 0 bases, the J end lost 10 bases, and 8 bases lay between the germline ends. The CDR3 has 12 amino acids. Germline V CDR1 and CDR2: SGHDT, YYEEEE.

The chain has TRBV2 and TRBJ1-1; D perhaps matches TRBD1 (6 bases). This CDR3 is built from 14 residues. Germline values: CDR1 SNHLY, CDR2 FYNNEI. V was cut by 6 bases and J by 5 bases, with 16 bases left in between. Here the CDR3 reads CASSGTPGGTEAFF. CDR3 nucleotides: TGTGCCAGCAGCGGGACACCCGGGGGGACTGAAGCTTTCTTT.

The gene calls are TRBV27 and TRBJ2-7; 8 bases agree with TRBD2. CDR3 length: 16 residues. Germline V lookup: CDR1 MNHEY, CDR2 SMNVEV (reference sequence). V lost 7 bases, J lost 4 bases, and 15 bases stayed unmatched. CDR3 sequence (DNA): TGTGCCAGCAAAACTTCAGCGGGGGAGATACAATACGAGCAGTACTTC. Translation gives CASKTSAGEIQYEQYF.

The chain carries TRBV15 and TRBJ2-1; D gene uncertain. Germline CDR1 is LNHNV and CDR2 is YYDKDF (reference sequence). V lost 2 bases and J 6 bases, leaving 5 bases between the germline ends. This CDR3 region has 12 residues. The CDR3: CATSRRGNEQFF. The CDR3 DNA is TGTGCCACCAGCAGAAGAGGCAATGAGCAGTTCTTC.

This chain connects TRBV5-4 to TRBJ2-7; 14 nucleotides align to TRBD2. This CDR3 has 15 amino acids. The junction had 4 bases not matched to a gene; V was cut back by 3 bases and J by 5 bases. Per germline, CDR1 SGHNT and CDR2 YYREEE (reference sequence). The CDR3 reads CASSSGLAGGDEQYF. CDR3 DNA: TGTGCCAGCAGCTCCGGACTAGCGGGGGGCGACGAGCAGTACTTC. The whole variable domain, filled in from reference TRBV5-4 and TRBJ2-7, reads ETGVTQSPTHLIKTRGQQVTLRCSSQSGHNTVSWYQQALGQGPQFIFQYYREEENGRGNFPPRFSGLQFPNYSSELNVNALELDDSALYLCASSSGLAGGDEQYFGPGTRLTVT.

The chain joins TRBV19 to TRBJ1-5; TRBD1 matches 8 bases. CDR3 length: 15 amino acids. Germline V gene sequence: CDR1 LNHDA, CDR2 SQIVND (reference sequence). The trim removed 0 bases at V and 5 bases at J, leaving 3 bases unmatched. In DNA, the CDR3 is TGTGCCAGTAGTATAGATCCACAGGGGGATCAGCCCCAGCATTTT. This gives the protein CASSIDPQGDQPQHF.

This clone was seen a handful of times. The V and J genes are TRBV20-1 and TRBJ1-2, with a tentative D call TRBD1 (5 bases). CDR1 is DFQATT, CDR2 SNEGSKA, per germline (reference sequence). The length of the CDR3 is 10 residues. CDR3 in amino acids: CSLGDYGYTF. CDR3 in DNA: TGCAGCTTAGGGGACTATGGCTACACCTTC.

The chain links TRBV7-3 to TRBJ1-2, with 11 bases lining up with TRBD1. Germline CDR1 and CDR2: SGHTA and FQGTGA. The length of the CDR3 is 14 residues. Trimming at V came to 3 bases and at J to 7 bases, leaving 4 bases not matched to a gene. In DNA, the CDR3 is TGTGCCAGCAGCTTCGATGGGACAGGGGGTGGCTACACCTTC. Amino acids: CASSFDGTGGGYTF.

The chain employs TRBV2 and TRBJ1-5, with D possibly matching TRBD1 (5 bases). Trimming removed 2 bases at V and 5 bases at J, with 13 bases between. Germline V gene data show CDR1 as SNHLY and CDR2 as FYNNEI. This CDR3 is built from 15 residues. CDR3 loop: CASSELNRSDQPQHF. The CDR3 DNA follows: TGTGCCAGCAGTGAACTGAACAGGAGCGATCAGCCCCAGCATTTT.

This chain connects TRBV12-5 to TRBJ2-5; D is perhaps TRBD2 (5 bases). This CDR3 is 13 amino acids long. The ends were cut back, 5 bases at V and 5 bases at J, with 12 bases in the middle. The germline V gene has CDR1 LGHNT and CDR2 FRNRAP. CDR3 coding DNA: TGTGCTAGTGGTAACGGGGTGGGGGAGACCCAGTACTTC. Amino acids: CASGNGVGETQYF. Full variable domain (remainder filled in from reference TRBV12-5 and TRBJ2-5): DARVTQTPRHKVTEMGQEVTMRCQPILGHNTVFWYRQTMMQGLELLAYFRNRAPLDDSGMPKDRFSAEMPDATLATLKIQPSEPRDSAVYFCASGNGVGETQYFGPGTRLLVL.

V gene TRBV30 combines with J gene TRBJ1-4; D perhaps matches TRBD1 (5 bases). CDR1 is GTSNPN and CDR2 is SVGIG in the germline V gene (reference sequence). The CDR3 is 13 residues long. For the CDR3, the DNA is TGTGCATCTGGGGGGAACAAGGGTGAAAAACTGTTTTTT. This sequence encodes CASGGNKGEKLFF.

In DNA form, the CDR3 reads TGTGCTAGTGGTTTGGTACTGGTGAGCGCTGGAAACACCATATATTTT. The encoded protein is CASGLVLVSAGNTIYF. The chain couples TRBV12-5 to TRBJ1-3; D ambiguous. V lost 0 bases and J 2 bases, leaving 11 bases between the germline ends. The CDR3 loop spans 16 amino acids. Germline CDR1 and CDR2: LGHNT and FRNRAP.

The chain is built from TRBV5-4 and TRBJ2-7; D might be TRBD2 (5 bases). The V and J ends lost 2 bases and 6 bases respectively, with 12 bases between them. Germline V CDR1 and CDR2: SGHNT, YYREEE (reference sequence). This CDR3 spans 13 amino acids. The CDR3 protein is CASSFDLDCEQYF. The CDR3 DNA is TGTGCCAGCAGCTTCGATTTGGACTGCGAGCAGTACTTC.

V gene TRBV5-1 combines with J gene TRBJ1-1; tentatively, D is TRBD1 (5 bases). This CDR3 is built from 14 residues. Trimming removed 1 base at V and 5 bases at J, with 12 bases between. Germline CDR1 and CDR2: SGHRS and YFSETQ. CDR3 in amino acids: CASSLKASGTEAFF. CDR3 DNA: TGCGCCAGCAGCTTGAAGGCATCAGGGACTGAAGCTTTCTTT.

Only a few counts were recorded for this clone. The rearrangement links TRBV18 to TRBJ1-4, with D perhaps TRBD1 (6 bases). The CDR3 covers 16 residues. V was shortened by 3 bases and J by 2 bases, with 13 bases between the two germline ends. Germline V gene lookup returns CDR1 KGHSH and CDR2 LQKENI. CDR3 amino acids: CASSPGTPSTNEKLFF. CDR3 DNA: TGTGCCAGCTCACCTGGGACACCCTCGACTAATGAAAAACTGTTTTTT.

In this sample, this clone turned up once. The chain is built from TRBV7-2 and TRBJ2-7, with a weak D call TRBD1 (5 bases). CDR1 is SGHTA, CDR2 FQGNSA, per germline. This CDR3 has 14 amino acids. Deletions cut 1 base from V and 6 bases from J, with 13 bases between. The CDR3 loop reads CASSLDPDSLEQYF. The CDR3 bases are TGTGCCAGCAGCTTAGACCCCGACAGCCTCGAGCAGTACTTC.

In this sample, this clone turned up a few times. The CDR3 protein is CASSLGSPSPYNEQFF. In DNA form, the CDR3 reads TGTGCCAGCAGCTTAGGTTCCCCGAGTCCTTACAATGAGCAGTTCTTC. The gene calls are TRBV11-2 and TRBJ2-1; D is unresolved. CDR1 is SGHAT and CDR2 is FQNNGV in the germline V gene. V dropped 1 base and J dropped 4 bases, with 14 bases sitting between them. CDR3 size: 16 residues.

This chain connects TRBV27 to TRBJ1-6; D gene uncertain. The germline CDR1 and CDR2 sequences are MNHEY and SMNVEV (reference sequence). The CDR3 has 12 residues. The V end was cut by 3 bases, the J end by 7 bases, with 4 bases between. CDR3 DNA: TGTGCCAGCAGTTTTCAAAATTCACCCCTCCACTTT. Translating gives CASSFQNSPLHF.